The clone carrying this T cell receptor beta chain was seen a few times. Its antigen is unidentified. These data belong to a study of T cells in Graves' hyperthyroidism and ophthalmopathy. Study as a whole: Peripheral blood was secured at the point of initial diagnosis, before any treatment. Regarding the study as a whole: Through a model of 13 V-J features, ophthalmopathy was separated from stable hyperthyroidism. Blood also carried most thyroid clonotypes expanded above 0.001.

This CDR3 has 13 amino acids. Germline values: CDR1 LGHDT, CDR2 YNNKEL (reference sequence). V was trimmed by 10 bases and J by 5 bases, leaving 18 bases between them. Using RNA transcripts as the source, TCR beta CDR3 regions were amplified. A first-round RT-PCR of the TCR CDR3 used the HTBI primer set. TCRdb fed the multiplex PCR reads into MiXCR, producing one record per CDR3 protein. The repertoire includes 380,000 or so distinct CDR3 sequences, about 15% of them detected once, and around 23% sits in the top ten. In making diagnoses, clinical symptoms, serum thyroxine and TRAb, thyroid ultrasound and orbital computed tomography were all used.

The chain couples TRBV3-1 to TRBJ2-7; TRBD2 might be the D (6 bases). Sequencing input: blood. The TCR comes from a woman aged 25 to 45 with Graves' hyperthyroidism. CDR3 sequence: CATSRMTGDEQYF. The CDR3 region has the DNA TGTGCCACGTCTCGGATGACGGGGGACGAGCAGTACTTC.